This TCR beta chain stems from a study of cytotoxic CD8 clonotypes in ibrutinib-treated CLL. Overall study results and limits: Public clonotypes, an uncommon group, contracted or remained stable on treatment.

As for this clone: Its antigen is still unknown. Different DNA sequences within this sample yield the same CDR3.

Germline lookup yields CDR1 SGHTA and CDR2 FQGTGA. The CDR3 has 13 residues. Trimming took 1 base from V and 1 from J, leaving 4 bases between them. With sequencing, the targeted depth ranged from 1 in 200,000 to 1 in 1 million T cells. Generated by immunoSEQ multiplex PCR, the TCRdb table keeps only in-frame clones and is missing some. The sample carries hundreds of thousands of clones, over 65% recorded once. The authors obtained roughly 1.8 micrograms of genomic DNA from cryopreserved PBMCs for TCR beta libraries. V gene TRBV7-3 combines with J gene TRBJ1-1; D remains unclear. The TCR was taken from a human donor with chronic lymphocytic leukemia. The specimen comprised PBMCs, sampled after 12 months of ibrutinib treatment. CDR3 DNA: TGTGCCAGCAGCTTAAGTGGGAACACTGAAGCTTTCTTT. Translation gives CASSLSGNTEAFF.